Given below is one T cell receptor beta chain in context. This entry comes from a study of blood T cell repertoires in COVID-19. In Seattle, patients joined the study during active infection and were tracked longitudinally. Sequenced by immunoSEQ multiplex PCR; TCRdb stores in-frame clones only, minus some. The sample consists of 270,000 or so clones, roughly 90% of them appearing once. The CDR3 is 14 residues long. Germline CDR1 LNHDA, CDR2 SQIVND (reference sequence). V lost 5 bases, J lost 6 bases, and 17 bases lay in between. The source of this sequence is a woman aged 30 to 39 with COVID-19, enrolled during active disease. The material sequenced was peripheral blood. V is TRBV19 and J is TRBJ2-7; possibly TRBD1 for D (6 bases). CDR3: CASSAGTWGPEQYF. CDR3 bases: TGTGCCAGTAGTGCCGGGACATGGGGACCCGAGCAGTACTTC.